The 3 T cell receptor beta chains below all came from one sample that was sequenced in a study of CD8+ T cells in alopecia areata (dated by TCRdb to 2016 to 2018). The sample's treatment or condition label, decoded: oral pan-JAK inhibitor, 5-10 mg twice daily. Libraries came from the immunoSEQ multiplex PCR assay. RNA was extracted from all samples and reverse transcribed into cDNA, which served as template for TCR sequencing. This is the immuneACCESS table as TCRdb keeps it, with only in-frame sequences that have V and J called. A part of the clones is gone; compared with another copy, unresolved V genes explain less than half, and the rest is unexplained. The sample table records some 210,000 clones; around 65% of these occur just once. Clones ranked in the top ten supply more than 1% of the sample. The sample in question was CD4+ T cells sorted from blood, obtained at approximately week 45, from a patient treated with tofacitinib. The receptors originated from a human donor with alopecia areata.

This clone was detected a few times. The genes are TRBV5-6 and TRBJ1-6; 7 bases are shared with TRBD1. The V and J ends lost 4 bases and 9 bases, in that order; junction bases with no gene match: 13. The CDR3 contains 16 residues. Germline V gene data show CDR1 as SGHDT and CDR2 as YYEEEE. CDR3 sequence: CASSQADRVLRSPLHF. CDR3 coding DNA: TGTGCCAGCAGCCAGGCCGACAGGGTACTGCGTTCACCCCTCCACTTT.

The gene calls are TRBV29-1 and TRBJ2-3; D gene ambiguous. The V gene's germline CDR1 is SQVTM and CDR2 ANQGSEA. The V and J ends lost 4 bases and 2 bases respectively, with 4 bases between them. The CDR3 has 11 amino acids. The CDR3 region is CSVGVTDTQYF. The DNA of the CDR3 is TGCAGCGTTGGAGTCACAGATACGCAGTATTTT.

This clone turned up a few times. This chain links TRBV9 with TRBJ2-2; maybe TRBD2 (5 bases). Germline-derived CDR1 and CDR2 are SGDLS and YYNGEE. V was trimmed by 0 bases and J by 6 bases, leaving 6 bases between them. The CDR3 is 13 amino acids. DNA of the CDR3: TGTGCCAGCAGCGTAGTCGGGGCCGGGGAGCTGTTTTTT. Amino acids: CASSVVGAGELFF.